The 18 T cell receptor beta chains given below trace back to one sample, sequenced in a study of CD8 T cells in Susac syndrome. An input of 0.5 to 1 ug of RNA was subjected to reverse transcription using random hexamers. TCRdb used MiXCR to reprocess the immunoSEQ multiplex PCR reads, holding one entry per CDR3 protein. The sample includes some 150,000 distinct CDR3 sequences, roughly 95% of them seen just once. Sequencing was done on a sample of CD8+ T cells from PBMCs. The receptors were gathered from a human donor with multiple sclerosis.

The chain uses TRBV7-9 and TRBJ2-3; tentatively, D is TRBD2 (5 bases). Trimming took off 2 bases at V and 15 bases at J, with 15 bases between the two ends. The CDR3 runs 12 residues. The germline CDR1 and CDR2 sequences are SEHNR and FQNEAQ (reference sequence). For the CDR3, the DNA is TGTGCCAGCAGCTTAAGCGGCCCCTCAGGATATTTT. Translation gives CASSLSGPSGYF.

The sample holds a few counts of this clonotype. The chain joins TRBV9 to TRBJ2-3; tentatively, D is TRBD1 (6 bases). The CDR3 has 14 residues. CDR1 SGDLS and CDR2 YYNGEE come from the germline V gene. V was pared by 4 bases and J by 6 bases, with 15 bases between. The DNA of the CDR3 is TGTGCCAGCAGCTCGGACACAGGGATTGATACGCAGTATTTT. This gives the protein CASSSDTGIDTQYF.

V gene TRBV29-1 combines with J gene TRBJ1-2, with no clear D. The V end was cut by 7 bases, the J end by 5 bases, with 17 bases between. Germline V lookup: CDR1 SQVTM, CDR2 ANQGSEA. The CDR3 consists of 13 residues. The CDR3 loop is CSARQEGRYGYTF. The DNA of the CDR3 is TGCAGCGCTAGACAAGAAGGGAGGTATGGCTACACCTTC.

The chain employs TRBV27 and TRBJ2-1; perhaps TRBD1 as D (6 bases). The germline CDR1 and CDR2 sequences are MNHEY and SMNVEV (reference sequence). This CDR3 spans 16 amino acids. The V and J ends lost 4 bases and 3 bases respectively, with 16 bases between them. The CDR3, as DNA: TGTGCCAGCAGTTCCGGGACATCAGGTTACTACAATGAGCAGTTCTTC. Protein product: CASSSGTSGYYNEQFF.

J is TRBJ1-1 and V is TRBV7-9; no clear D gene. Trimming removed 1 base at V and 2 bases at J, with 8 bases between. Looked up from germline, CDR1 is SEHNR and CDR2 is FQNEAQ (reference sequence). The CDR3 contains 14 residues. The CDR3 DNA sequence: TGTGCCAGCAGCTTAGACAGTACAAACACTGAAGCTTTCTTT. Translated, it gives CASSLDSTNTEAFF.

This chain connects TRBV27 to TRBJ2-3; D uncertain. V shed 7 bases and J shed 4 bases, with 18 bases lying between them. The germline V gene encodes CDR1 MNHEY and CDR2 SMNVEV (reference sequence). CDR3 length: 15 amino acids. The CDR3 protein is CASTAQGTVADTQYF. CDR3 nucleotide sequence: TGTGCCAGCACTGCACAAGGTACGGTCGCAGATACGCAGTATTTT.

This clonotype was counted a single time. This chain uses TRBV27 with TRBJ1-2; D may be TRBD1 (6 bases). The V gene's germline CDR1 is MNHEY and CDR2 SMNVEV (reference sequence). The CDR3 spans 15 residues. Trimming stripped 5 bases from V and 8 bases from J, with 21 bases between. This CDR3 reads CASSPVKGDFRGYTF. In DNA form, the CDR3 reads TGTGCCAGCAGTCCCGTGAAGGGGGACTTCCGGGGCTACACCTTC.

The gene calls are TRBV5-1 and TRBJ2-1; D remains unclear. The ends were cut back, 0 bases at V and 6 bases at J, with 4 bases in the middle. CDR3 length: 12 amino acids. Looked up from germline, CDR1 is SGHRS and CDR2 is YFSETQ. The CDR3 loop reads CASSLERNEQFF. The CDR3 nucleotides are TGCGCCAGCAGCTTGGAACGCAATGAGCAGTTCTTC. The full variable domain, its missing parts supplied by reference TRBV5-1 and TRBJ2-1, is KAGVTQTPRYLIKTRGQQVTLSCSPISGHRSVSWYQQTPGQGLQFLFEYFSETQRNKGNFPGRFSGRQFSNSRSEMNVSTLELGDSALYLCASSLERNEQFFGPGTRLTVL.

The V gene is TRBV29-1, the J gene TRBJ2-1, with 12 bases fitting TRBD2. Germline CDR1 SQVTM, CDR2 ANQGSEA. The CDR3 is made up of 13 amino acids. V shed 7 bases and J 5 bases; nucleotides not matched to a gene: 3. CDR3 in DNA: TGCAGCGCCAGGACTAGCGGGAACAATGAGCAGTTCTTC. It is translated as CSARTSGNNEQFF.

The chain is built from TRBV27 and TRBJ2-7, with 7 bases that match TRBD1. Germline V gene data show CDR1 as MNHEY and CDR2 as SMNVEV (reference sequence). The CDR3 runs 14 residues. With V trimmed by 6 bases and J by 4 bases, 9 bases remained unmatched. CDR3 sequence (DNA): TGTGCCAGCAGGCCTGACAGGGTCGTTTACGAGCAGTACTTC. Amino acids: CASRPDRVVYEQYF.

The chain uses TRBV9 and TRBJ2-1, with D possibly matching TRBD2 (5 bases). The CDR3 extends over 13 amino acids. V was pared by 8 bases and J by 6 bases, with 15 bases between. The V gene's germline CDR1 is SGDLS and CDR2 YYNGEE. In DNA form, the CDR3 reads TGTGCCAGGTTATTAAGCGGCATCAATGAGCAGTTCTTC. It translates to CARLLSGINEQFF.

The rearrangement joins TRBV3-1 to TRBJ2-6, with a tentative D call TRBD2 (6 bases). The germline V gene encodes CDR1 LGHDT and CDR2 YNNKEL (reference sequence). This CDR3 is 16 amino acids long. The V and J ends lost 0 bases and 2 bases respectively, with 8 bases between them. This chain's CDR3 is CASSQERGTGANVLTF. As DNA, the CDR3 is TGTGCCAGCAGCCAAGAACGGGGGACTGGGGCCAACGTCCTGACTTTC.

V usage is TRBV6-2 or TRBV6-3 and J usage is TRBJ2-3; 8 nucleotides match TRBD1. Germline V gene lookup returns CDR1 MNHEY and CDR2 SVGEGT. The CDR3 length is 16 residues. Trimming cost V 0 bases and J 9 bases; bases outside gene matches: 11. The CDR3 coding sequence is TGTGCCAGCAGTTACTCGATGGCGGACAGGGCGCACACGCAGTATTTT. This sequence encodes CASSYSMADRAHTQYF.

This chain joins TRBV12-3 or TRBV12-4 and TRBJ2-3; no reliable D call. The CDR3 sequence is 11 residues long. Trimming took off 10 bases at V and 6 bases at J, with 11 bases between the two ends. The CDR3 is CAISTGDTQYF. The CDR3 nucleotides read TGTGCCATTTCGACTGGGGATACGCAGTATTTT.

This clonotype has just one count. V gene TRBV20-1 combines with J gene TRBJ2-7; D is undetermined. From germline, CDR1 is DFQATT and CDR2 SNEGSKA (reference sequence). Trimming left V 2 bases short and J 4 bases short, with 12 bases between. The CDR3 totals 13 residues. CDR3 in amino acids: CSARNRERYEQYF. CDR3 nucleotide sequence: TGCAGTGCTAGAAACAGAGAGCGTTACGAGCAGTACTTC.

The chain has TRBV20-1 and TRBJ1-1; D possibly corresponds to TRBD1 (5 bases). Trimming removed 5 bases from V and 10 bases from J, with 11 bases in between. Germline V lookup: CDR1 DFQATT, CDR2 SNEGSKA (reference sequence). This CDR3 has 10 amino acids. CDR3 protein: CSAGASGAFF. CDR3 DNA: TGCAGTGCTGGGGCGTCCGGAGCTTTCTTT.

The V call is TRBV19, the J call TRBJ2-4, with D perhaps matching TRBD1 (6 bases). Germline values: CDR1 LNHDA, CDR2 SQIVND (reference sequence). The germline V and J ends were trimmed by 3 bases and 1 base, with 10 bases remaining between them. This CDR3 region has 15 residues. The chain's CDR3 is CASSMGQGAKNIQYF. CDR3 in DNA: TGTGCCAGTAGTATGGGGCAGGGGGCCAAAAACATTCAGTACTTC. Variable domain in full (rest from reference TRBV19 and TRBJ2-4): DGGITQSPKYLFRKEGQNVTLSCEQNLNHDAMYWYRQDPGQGLRLIYYSQIVNDFQKGDIAEGYSVSREKKESFPLTVTSAQKNPTAFYLCASSMGQGAKNIQYFGAGTRLSVL.

The V call is TRBV24-1, the J call TRBJ1-5; 8 positions agree with TRBD1. In germline, CDR1 is KGHDR, CDR2 SFDVKD. The CDR3 is made up of 18 amino acids. J lost 2 bases, V lost 3 bases, and 11 bases had no gene match. The CDR3 DNA reads TGTGCCACCAGTGATCACTGGGACAGGACTCGAGGCAATCAGCCCCAGCATTTT. Protein sequence: CATSDHWDRTRGNQPQHF.